This T cell receptor (beta chain) was obtained from a study of type 1 and type 2 diabetes patients. For the study at large: CD4+ or CD8+ T cells were positively selected from PBMCs with microbeads. Across the study, 15 million to 20 million paired-end reads were produced.

The PCR template was genomic DNA. Multiplex PCR with 30 forward and 13 reverse primers amplified the TCR beta CDR3. TCRdb recomputed calls from the multiplex PCR reads with MiXCR, one row per CDR3 protein. The sample shows a few hundred thousand distinct CDR3 sequences, roughly 50% of them seen only once. CDR1 is SGHRS and CDR2 is YFSETQ in the germline V gene. With V trimmed by 4 bases and J by 5 bases, 7 bases remained unmatched. The CDR3 contains 16 residues. The source of this sequence is a man in his late teens or twenties with type 2 diabetes. Source material: peripheral blood mononuclear cells (PBMCs). This chain joins TRBV5-1 and TRBJ2-2, with TRBD2 identical over 11 bases. Here the CDR3 reads CASSGTSGSWTGELFF. CDR3 nucleotides: TGCGCCAGCAGCGGTACTAGCGGGAGTTGGACCGGGGAGCTGTTTTTT.